The rows below give T cell receptor beta chains drawn from one sample of a study of T cells in Graves' hyperthyroidism and ophthalmopathy. TCRdb processed the multiplex PCR reads anew with MiXCR; each CDR3 protein has one entry. The sample records hundreds of thousands of distinct CDR3 sequences, about 35% being singletons. Sequenced: blood. The source of these receptors is a woman in her 40s with Graves' hyperthyroidism. Both conserved end residues are part of each CDR3. The D gene is left open where the match is weak. Clone size is not always given. Where it is, it says once, few, many or a class for expanded clones.

-	-	TRBV6-5	TRBJ2-7	CASSYGQSSYEQYF	TGTGCCAGCAGTTACGGACAGTCCTCCTACGAGCAGTACTTC
TRBD1	-	TRBV7-2	TRBJ1-1	CASSHRDRVTTEAFF	TGTGCCAGCAGCCACCGGGACAGGGTAACCACTGAAGCTTTCTTT
-	many	TRBV20-1	TRBJ1-6	CSAPPTVHSPLHF	TGCAGTGCCCCTCCTACGGTCCATTCACCCCTCCACTTT
-	-	TRBV11-2	TRBJ1-2	CASSQEGAPGNGYTF	TGTGCCAGCAGCCAAGAAGGGGCCCCGGGGAATGGCTACACCTTC
TRBD2	many	TRBV24-1	TRBJ2-7	CATSDQGLAGVPTYEQYF	TGTGCCACCAGTGATCAGGGACTAGCGGGGGTACCCACCTACGAGCAGTACTTC
-	many	TRBV9	TRBJ1-1	CASSVVPANTEAFF	TGTGCCAGCAGCGTAGTCCCGGCGAACACTGAAGCTTTCTTT
-	-	TRBV29-1	TRBJ1-1	CRPSGTGTWGTEAFF	TGCAGGCCCTCAGGGACGGGTACGTGGGGCACTGAAGCTTTCTTT
TRBD1	once	TRBV2	TRBJ2-5	CATSRGQVGEAQYF	TGTGCCACCAGCAGAGGACAGGTAGGAGAGGCCCAGTACTTC
-	many	TRBV9	TRBJ1-6	CASSVSRDSPLHF	TGTGCCAGCAGCGTTAGTAGAGATTCACCCCTCCACTTT
TRBD1	many	TRBV7-2	TRBJ2-5	CASSLGWTGRETQYF	TGTGCCAGCAGCTTAGGGTGGACAGGCCGAGAGACCCAGTACTTC
-	many	TRBV29-1	TRBJ1-1	CSGWTAEAFF	TGCAGCGGCTGGACAGCTGAAGCTTTCTTT
-	many	TRBV7-2	TRBJ2-5	CASSFRGAKTQYF	TGTGCCAGCAGCTTCCGGGGGGCGAAGACCCAGTACTTC
TRBD1	-	TRBV24-1	TRBJ1-6	CASSSTTGVSSPLHF	TGTGCCAGCAGTTCTACTACAGGGGTGAGTTCACCCCTCCACTTT
-	many	TRBV10-3	TRBJ2-5	CAISAGFITGEEETQYF	TGTGCCATCAGTGCCGGGTTCATTACGGGGGAGGAAGAGACCCAGTACTTC
-	many	TRBV6-1	TRBJ1-2	CASRPPGKTNYGYTF	TGTGCCAGCAGGCCGCCGGGGAAAACTAACTATGGCTACACCTTC
TRBD1	-	TRBV12-3/TRBV12-4	TRBJ2-5	CASMRDRVEGQETQYF	TGTGCCAGCATGAGGGACAGGGTTGAGGGCCAAGAGACCCAGTACTTC
-	-	TRBV9	TRBJ2-7	CASSGVRGYEQYF	TGTGCCAGCAGCGGGGTCCGGGGCTACGAGCAGTACTTC
TRBD2	-	TRBV7-2	TRBJ2-2	CASSSRRTSGELFF	TGTGCCAGCAGCTCCCGCCGGACTAGCGGGGAGCTGTTTTTT
TRBD1	many	TRBV7-9	TRBJ1-1	CASSSQGTATEAFF	TGTGCCAGCAGCTCCCAGGGGACAGCCACTGAAGCTTTCTTT
TRBD1	-	TRBV9	TRBJ1-3	CASSFGTGAYSGNTIYF	TGTGCCAGCAGTTTCGGGACAGGGGCGTACTCTGGAAACACCATATATTTT
-	many	TRBV29-1	TRBJ1-1	CSVEGQSTEAFF	TGCAGCGTTGAAGGGCAGAGCACTGAAGCTTTCTTT
-	many	TRBV13	TRBJ1-2	CASSRSDGYGYTF	TGTGCCAGCAGCAGATCCGATGGCTATGGCTACACCTTC
-	many	TRBV7-2	TRBJ1-1	CASSPQYTEAFF	TGTGCCAGCAGCCCCCAGTACACTGAAGCTTTCTTT
TRBD1	-	TRBV5-4	TRBJ1-2	CASSQDEDRAYYGYTF	TGTGCCAGCAGCCAGGACGAGGACAGGGCCTACTATGGCTACACCTTC
TRBD1	few	TRBV10-3	TRBJ2-2	CAISDLRDRDGELFF	TGTGCCATCAGTGACCTCCGGGACAGGGACGGGGAGCTGTTTTTT
-	-	TRBV27	TRBJ2-7	CASSLSFVSSSYEQYF	TGTGCCAGCAGTTTATCTTTCGTGTCCAGCTCCTACGAGCAGTACTTC
-	many	TRBV7-2	TRBJ1-5	CASSLRLNSNQPQHF	TGTGCCAGCAGCTTAAGGCTGAATAGCAATCAGCCCCAGCATTTT